These 25 T cell receptor beta chains originate from one sample sequenced in a study of T cells after posttransplantation cyclophosphamide. Libraries were prepared by immunoSEQ multiplex PCR; TCRdb keeps only in-frame clonotypes and omits some of them. The sample carries 4,000 or so clones, roughly 77% recorded once. Sampled 1 year posttransplant, controls received myeloablative marrow transplants, methotrexate and a calcineurin inhibitor. Here the sequenced sample was PBMCs, taken after allogeneic stem cell transplant with calcineurin inhibitor and methotrexate. The receptors were sampled from a female patient aged 50 to 60 who received an allogeneic stem cell transplant from an unrelated donor, was CMV-positive, and had acute and chronic GVHD. Among the T cells, some may be from the graft donor.

The chain links TRBV5-1 to TRBJ2-7, with TRBD1 identical over 7 bases. V lost 4 bases and J lost 2; bases outside the gene matches: 9. Looked up from germline, CDR1 is SGHRS and CDR2 is YFSETQ. This CDR3 is 15 amino acids long. DNA of the CDR3: TGCGCCAGCAGCCCGACCGGGACAGTTACCTACGAGCAGTACTTC. Its translation is CASSPTGTVTYEQYF.

The V gene is TRBV6-5, the J gene TRBJ2-5; tentatively, D is TRBD2 (6 bases). CDR3 length equals 14 residues. Trimming shortened V by 0 bases and J by 7 bases, and 12 bases separated the two germline ends. Germline CDR1 is MNHEY and CDR2 is SVGAGI. Here the CDR3 reads CASSYSGGEGTQYF. CDR3 in DNA: TGTGCCAGCAGTTACTCGGGGGGTGAAGGGACCCAGTACTTC.

The chain carries TRBV18 and TRBJ2-5; D may be TRBD1 (5 bases). Germline V gives CDR1 KGHSH, CDR2 LQKENI. The CDR3 covers 13 residues. Trimming removed 3 bases from V and 5 bases from J, with 10 bases in between. The CDR3 region is CASSPVGPETQYF. CDR3 DNA sequence: TGTGCCAGCTCACCGGTGGGGCCCGAGACCCAGTACTTC.

The table lists this clone with a few counts. The V call is TRBV18, the J call TRBJ2-3; 8 nucleotides align to TRBD1. CDR1 KGHSH and CDR2 LQKENI come from the germline V gene. This CDR3 is built from 16 residues. J gave up 1 base and V 5 bases, and 8 bases lay outside the gene matches. The CDR3 sequence is CASSTGGSAGTDTQYF. CDR3 coding DNA: TGTGCCAGCTCAACAGGGGGTTCTGCGGGCACAGATACGCAGTATTTT.

The chain carries TRBV29-1 and TRBJ1-1; D may be TRBD1 (5 bases). This CDR3 comprises 14 residues. The germline V and J ends were trimmed by 7 bases and 1 base, with 16 bases remaining between them. Germline lookup yields CDR1 SQVTM and CDR2 ANQGSEA. Here the CDR3 DNA reads TGCAGCGGCACGTGGGGCTCTCGGAACACTGAAGCTTTCTTT. It specifies CSGTWGSRNTEAFF. Looking up the rest from reference TRBV29-1 and TRBJ1-1 gives the full variable domain: SAVISQKPSRDICQRGTSLTIQCQVDSQVTMMFWYRQQPGQSLTLIATANQGSEATYESGFVIDKFPISRPNLTFSTLTVSNMSPEDSSIYLCSGTWGSRNTEAFFGQGTRLTVV.

This clone came up a few times. V usage is TRBV28 and J usage is TRBJ1-1; TRBD1 might be the D (6 bases). The CDR3 has 14 residues. The ends were cut back, 1 base at V and 5 bases at J, with 11 bases in the middle. Germline assignment: CDR1 MDHEN and CDR2 SYDVKM. This CDR3 is CASSLSQGITEAFF. The CDR3 DNA sequence: TGTGCCAGCAGTTTATCACAGGGTATTACTGAAGCTTTCTTT. Together with reference TRBV28 and TRBJ1-1, the CDR3 gives the full variable domain: DVKVTQSSRYLVKRTGEKVFLECVQDMDHENMFWYRQDPGLGLRLIYFSYDVKMKEKGDIPEGYSVSREKKERFSLILESASTNQTSMYLCASSLSQGITEAFFGQGTRLTVV.

The chain has TRBV7-2 and TRBJ2-1, with 9 bases lining up with TRBD2. This CDR3 has 16 amino acids. Germline CDR1 and CDR2: SGHTA and FQGNSA. V trimming: 4 bases; J trimming: 8 bases; junction bases outside the gene matches: 12. The CDR3 DNA sequence: TGTGCCAGCAGCTCCGAAGGCGGGGGGGATGGCTATGAGCAGTTCTTC. This encodes CASSSEGGGDGYEQFF.

In its sample, this clone was seen a few times. This rearrangement joins TRBV4-2 to TRBJ1-1; D is unresolved. This CDR3 is built from 16 residues. V lost 5 bases and J lost 0, with 16 bases in between. Germline V gene lookup returns CDR1 LGHNA and CDR2 YNFKEQ. CDR3 sequence (DNA): TGTGCCAGCAGCGAGGGTTTTAGAACCATGAACACTGAAGCTTTCTTT. As protein: CASSEGFRTMNTEAFF.

The gene calls are TRBV27 and TRBJ2-1, with TRBD1 matching over 7 bases. The CDR3 sequence is 17 residues long. Germline V gene sequence: CDR1 MNHEY, CDR2 SMNVEV (reference sequence). V gave up 5 bases and J gave up 7 bases; unmatched junction bases: 17. This CDR3 is CASSTQLQGKRQNEQFF. The CDR3 DNA reads as TGTGCCAGCAGTACCCAACTACAGGGGAAGCGACAGAATGAGCAGTTCTTC.

V is TRBV5-1 and J is TRBJ2-1; 8 bases match TRBD2. CDR1 and CDR2 (germline): SGHRS, YFSETQ. J was trimmed by 7 bases and V by 3 bases; bases with no gene match: 9. The CDR3 is made up of 15 amino acids. CDR3: CASSSRGGGKNEQFF. CDR3 bases: TGCGCCAGCAGCTCAAGGGGCGGGGGGAAAAATGAGCAGTTCTTC.

The genes are TRBV11-2 and TRBJ1-4; D may be TRBD1 (5 bases). V was trimmed by 5 bases and J by 7 bases, leaving 17 bases between them. The germline CDR1 and CDR2 sequences are SGHAT and FQNNGV. The CDR3 length is 15 residues. CDR3 nucleotides: TGTGCCAGCAGCCCGTCGGGGGGATTTGGTGAAAAACTGTTTTTT. This codes for CASSPSGGFGEKLFF.

The CDR3: CASSEGEGRSYNEQFF. The CDR3 DNA follows: TGTGCCAGCAGTGAAGGGGAAGGGAGAAGCTACAATGAGCAGTTCTTC. The V gene is TRBV6-1, the J gene TRBJ2-1, with D possibly matching TRBD2 (5 bases). V was pared by 1 base and J by 3 bases, with 13 bases between. CDR1 is MNHNS, CDR2 SASEGT, per germline. The CDR3 extends over 16 amino acids.

This chain joins TRBV9 and TRBJ1-2, with a possible D match to TRBD1 (5 bases). CDR1 is SGDLS and CDR2 is YYNGEE in the germline V gene. The CDR3 loop spans 12 amino acids. Between the trimmed V and J ends, which lost 0 bases and 10 bases, there was a span of 10 bases. The CDR3: CASSVDGGDYTF. As DNA, the CDR3 is TGTGCCAGCAGCGTAGACGGGGGGGACTACACCTTC.

The CDR3: CASPPRNVMTGVLNQPQHF. CDR3 DNA: TGTGCCAGCCCGCCCCGCAACGTCATGACAGGGGTCCTTAATCAGCCCCAGCATTTT. The rearrangement uses TRBV28 and TRBJ1-5; 8 bases line up with TRBD1. The junction had 22 bases not matched to a gene; V was cut back by 8 bases and J by 4 bases. Germline values: CDR1 MDHEN, CDR2 SYDVKM. CDR3 length equals 19 residues.

This clone has just a few counts. V usage is TRBV7-2 and J usage is TRBJ1-1, with D unresolved. Germline V CDR1 and CDR2: SGHTA, FQGNSA. The CDR3 contains 11 residues. With 4 bases removed from V and 5 bases from J, the gap between germline ends came to 5 bases. The CDR3 sequence is CASSYSTEAFF. The DNA of the CDR3 is TGTGCCAGCAGCTACAGTACTGAAGCTTTCTTT.

CDR3 sequence: CASSLADTWTEAFF. The CDR3 coding sequence is TGTGCCAGCAGCTTGGCCGACACGTGGACTGAAGCTTTCTTT. The chain has TRBV6-5 and TRBJ1-1; D is undetermined. Germline CDR1 and CDR2: MNHEY and SVGAGI. The CDR3 sequence is 14 residues long. V was cut by 6 bases and J by 5 bases, with 16 bases left in between.

The chain joins TRBV6-1 to TRBJ2-7; D is undetermined. V lost 7 bases and J 6 bases, leaving 19 bases between the germline ends. The germline V gene has CDR1 MNHNS and CDR2 SASEGT. The CDR3 consists of 14 residues. The chain's CDR3 is CASIRPTLTGEQYF. In DNA, the CDR3 is TGTGCCAGCATTCGGCCTACCCTCACGGGCGAGCAGTACTTC.

V gene TRBV6-6 combines with J gene TRBJ2-1; D is possibly TRBD2 (7 bases). The germline V gene has CDR1 MNHNY and CDR2 SVGAGI (reference sequence). Between the trimmed V and J ends, which lost 0 bases and 2 bases, there was a span of 11 bases. This CDR3 has 16 residues. The CDR3 protein is CASSYSAGAAYNEQFF. The DNA for the CDR3 is TGTGCCAGCAGTTACTCCGCGGGGGCGGCCTACAATGAGCAGTTCTTC.

The chain joins TRBV18 to TRBJ2-3; 7 bases line up with TRBD2. Trimming removed 1 base from V and 2 bases from J; junction bases left unmatched: 3. This CDR3 is built from 15 residues. The germline V gene has CDR1 KGHSH and CDR2 LQKENI. CDR3 in DNA: TGTGCCAGCTCACCACGAGCGGGACCCACAGATACGCAGTATTTT. It yields the protein CASSPRAGPTDTQYF.

The CDR3 sequence is CASSSSTGNTEAFF. CDR3 DNA sequence: TGTGCCAGCAGTTCCTCCACAGGGAACACTGAAGCTTTCTTT. The rearrangement links TRBV6-6 to TRBJ1-1, with D tentatively TRBD1 (5 bases). This CDR3 has 14 amino acids. Germline loops: CDR1 MNHNY, CDR2 SVGAGI (reference sequence). Trimming left V 4 bases short and J 1 base short, with 10 bases between.

This clone has just one count. CDR3 sequence reads: CASSQGTANTGELFF. CDR3 sequence (DNA): TGTGCCAGCAGCCAAGGGACAGCGAACACCGGGGAGCTGTTTTTT. The chain links TRBV4-2 to TRBJ2-2; possibly TRBD1 for D (6 bases). Germline V gene data show CDR1 as LGHNA and CDR2 as YNFKEQ. Trimming shortened V by 1 base and J by 0 bases, and 6 bases separated the two germline ends. The CDR3 loop spans 15 amino acids.

The V call is TRBV27, the J call TRBJ1-1; the D gene is possibly TRBD1 (6 bases). The CDR3 has 14 amino acids. The germline V and J ends were trimmed by 3 bases and 4 bases, with 12 bases remaining between them. Germline V CDR1 and CDR2: MNHEY, SMNVEV (reference sequence). The CDR3 reads CASSLGGGGTEAFF. For the CDR3, the DNA is TGTGCCAGCAGTTTGGGCGGGGGCGGCACTGAAGCTTTCTTT.

For the CDR3, the DNA is TGCGCCAGCAGCTTGGCCGCCTTAGGGGGCGAGCAGTACTTC. It translates to CASSLAALGGEQYF. The rearrangement links TRBV5-1 to TRBJ2-7; TRBD1 might be the D (6 bases). V lost 0 bases to trimming and J lost 6 bases, with 13 bases between them. Germline loops: CDR1 SGHRS, CDR2 YFSETQ. This CDR3 has 14 residues. Supplemented by reference TRBV5-1 and TRBJ2-7, the full variable domain reads KAGVTQTPRYLIKTRGQQVTLSCSPISGHRSVSWYQQTPGQGLQFLFEYFSETQRNKGNFPGRFSGRQFSNSRSEMNVSTLELGDSALYLCASSLAALGGEQYFGPGTRLTVT.

The sample holds a few counts of this clone. The V call is TRBV13, the J call TRBJ1-2, with a weak D call TRBD1 (5 bases). CDR3 length equals 14 residues. Germline-derived CDR1 and CDR2 are PRHDT and FYEKMQ (reference sequence). The V end lost 5 bases, the J end lost 5 bases, and 15 bases lay between the germline ends. CDR3 in DNA: TGTGCCAGCAGCCTAGACAGTGATGGGTATGGCTACACCTTC. This encodes CASSLDSDGYGYTF.

The chain couples TRBV6-5 to TRBJ2-7; tentative D call: TRBD2 (6 bases). Germline-derived CDR1 and CDR2 are MNHEY and SVGAGI. The CDR3 runs 13 residues. V was pared by 4 bases and J by 5 bases, with 12 bases between. Here the CDR3 reads CASSLRRVNEQYF. In nucleotides, the CDR3 is TGTGCCAGCAGTTTAAGGAGGGTCAACGAGCAGTACTTC.